This T cell receptor beta chain comes out of a study of memory CD4+ T cells and cytomegalovirus serostatus. The sort gate was single viable CD3+CD4+CD8-CD45RO+ cells for memory CD4+ T cells. CMV serostatus came from serum IgG against pp150, pp28, p38, p52. Only in-frame clones appear in the TCRdb table, and some are missing; sequencing was by immunoSEQ multiplex PCR. The sample includes 35,000 to 45,000 clones, 65% to 80% seen only once; the top ten take approximately 5%. CDR3 length: 15 residues. Germline V gives CDR1 MNHNS, CDR2 SASEGT. V gave up 4 bases and J gave up 3 bases; unmatched junction bases: 2.

V and J are TRBV6-1 and TRBJ2-1; TRBD2 matches 11 bases. This TCR derives from an adult in good health and CMV-seropositive. Sequencing was done on a sample of memory CD4+ T cells from blood. CDR3 loop: CASSATSGGYNEQFF. In nucleotides, the CDR3 is TGTGCCAGCAGTGCCACTAGCGGGGGCTACAATGAGCAGTTCTTC.